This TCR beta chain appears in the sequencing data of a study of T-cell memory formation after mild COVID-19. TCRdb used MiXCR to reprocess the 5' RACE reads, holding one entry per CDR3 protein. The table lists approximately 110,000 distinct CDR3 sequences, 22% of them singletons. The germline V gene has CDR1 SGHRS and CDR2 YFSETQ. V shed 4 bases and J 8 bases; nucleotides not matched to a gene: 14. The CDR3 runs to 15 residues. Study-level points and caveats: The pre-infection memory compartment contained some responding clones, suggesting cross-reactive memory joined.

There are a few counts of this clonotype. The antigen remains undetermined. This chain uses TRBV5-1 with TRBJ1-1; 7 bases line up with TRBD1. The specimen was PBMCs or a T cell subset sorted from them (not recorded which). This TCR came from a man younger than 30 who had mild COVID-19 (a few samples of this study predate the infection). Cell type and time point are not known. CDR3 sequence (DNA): TGCGCCAGCAGCCTCCCCCCGACAGGGCTAGGGGAAGCTTTCTTT. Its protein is CASSLPPTGLGEAFF.